This T cell receptor beta chain came from a study of T cell changes during pregnancy in multiple sclerosis. This clone was found once. Data came from immunoSEQ multiplex PCR; TCRdb stores just in-frame clones and leaves some out. The table lists tens of thousands of clones, 92% of them singletons. Per the germline V gene, CDR1 is SNHLY and CDR2 is FYNNEI. V was shortened by 6 bases and J by 2 bases, with 16 bases between the two germline ends. CDR3 length equals 15 residues. The material sequenced was peripheral blood. The genes are TRBV2 and TRBJ1-2; D is perhaps TRBD1 (5 bases). This TCR was recovered from a female donor with multiple sclerosis, enrolled in a pregnancy study. The CDR3: CASSAGKEGNYGYTF. CDR3 nucleotide sequence: TGTGCCAGCAGCGCTGGCAAGGAGGGGAACTATGGCTACACCTTC. The full variable domain, completed using reference TRBV2 and TRBJ1-2, is EPEVTQTPSHQVTQMGQEVILRCVPISNHLYFYWYRQILGQKVEFLVSFYNNEISEKSEIFDDQFSVERPDGSNFTLKIRSTKLEDSAMYFCASSAGKEGNYGYTFGSGTRLTVV.